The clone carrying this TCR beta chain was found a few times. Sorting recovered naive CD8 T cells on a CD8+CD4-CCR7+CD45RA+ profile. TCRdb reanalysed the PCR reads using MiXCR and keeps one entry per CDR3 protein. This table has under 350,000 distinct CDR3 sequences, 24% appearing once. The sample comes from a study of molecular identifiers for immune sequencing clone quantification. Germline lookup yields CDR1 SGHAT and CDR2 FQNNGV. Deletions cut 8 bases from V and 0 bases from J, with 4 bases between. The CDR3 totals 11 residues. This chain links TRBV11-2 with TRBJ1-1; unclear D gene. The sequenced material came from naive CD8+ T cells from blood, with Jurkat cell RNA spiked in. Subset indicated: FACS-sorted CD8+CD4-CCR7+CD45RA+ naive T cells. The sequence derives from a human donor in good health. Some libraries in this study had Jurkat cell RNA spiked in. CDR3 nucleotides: TGTGCCAGCGCATTGAACACTGAAGCTTTCTTT. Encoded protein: CASALNTEAFF.